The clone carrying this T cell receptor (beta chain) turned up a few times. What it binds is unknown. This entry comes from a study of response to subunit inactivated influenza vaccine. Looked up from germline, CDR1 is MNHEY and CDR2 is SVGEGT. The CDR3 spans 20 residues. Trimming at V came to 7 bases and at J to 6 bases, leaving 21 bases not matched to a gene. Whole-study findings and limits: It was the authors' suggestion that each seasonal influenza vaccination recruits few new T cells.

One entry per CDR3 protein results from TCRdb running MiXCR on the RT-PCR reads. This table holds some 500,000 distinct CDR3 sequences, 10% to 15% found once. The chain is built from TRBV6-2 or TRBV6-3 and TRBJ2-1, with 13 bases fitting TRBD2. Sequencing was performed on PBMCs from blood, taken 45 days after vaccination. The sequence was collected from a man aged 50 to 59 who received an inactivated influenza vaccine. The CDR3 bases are TGTGCCAGCACCCCACTCCCACTACTAGCGGGAGGGCCGCCTGGCAATGAGCAGTTCTTC. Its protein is CASTPLPLLAGGPPGNEQFF.